These T cell receptor beta chains were read from a single sample in a study of identical twins. Via MiXCR, TCRdb re-called the 5' RACE reads, giving one row per CDR3 protein. The table shows 200,000 to 250,000 distinct CDR3 sequences, with more than 13% occurring only once. Sequenced input: memory (CD45RO+) T cells sorted from blood. The receptors stem from a young woman in good health. Both conserved end residues are part of each CDR3. D genes are given only for firm matches. Not all rows give a size; the values are once, few, many and, for expanded clones, a class.

j_call v_call d_call clone_size cdr3_nt cdr3_aa
TRBJ2-5 TRBV21-1 . many TGTGCCAGCAGCAAAGGGATCCCCAGGGAGTACCAAGAGACCCAGTACTTC CASSKGIPREYQETQYF
TRBJ1-3 TRBV20-1 . many TGCAGTGCTAGAGATCAAGCCTCCTCTGGAAACACCATATATTTT CSARDQASSGNTIYF
TRBJ2-5 TRBV29-1 . many TGCAGCGTTGGCGAGACCCAGTACTTC CSVGETQYF
TRBJ1-2 TRBV4-2 . . TGTGCCAGCAGCCAACTACAGGAGGAGCTCTACACCTTC CASSQLQEELYTF
TRBJ2-5 TRBV3-1 . . TGTGCCAGCAGCCACACTGGGGGGTACCAAGAGACCCAGTACTTC CASSHTGGYQETQYF
TRBJ2-7 TRBV28 . . TGTGCCAGCAGTTTACTAGGCAGGGATTACGAGCAGTACTTC CASSLLGRDYEQYF
TRBJ1-2 TRBV9 . few TGTGCCAGCAGCGTAGCTGCCAGACCCTATGGCTACACCTTC CASSVAARPYGYTF
TRBJ2-2 TRBV6-5 . . TGTGCCAGCATGTGGGGAGGGGAGCTGTTTTTT CASMWGGELFF
TRBJ2-4 TRBV4-2 TRBD2 few TGTGCCAGCGGGGATTCGGGACTAGACATTCAGTACTTC CASGDSGLDIQYF
TRBJ1-3 TRBV4-1 . few TGCGCCAGCAGCCAAGAGTACACCATATATTTT CASSQEYTIYF
TRBJ2-7 TRBV20-1 TRBD2 many TGCAGTGCTATCCTACCAACTAGCGGGATCTACGAGCAGTACTTC CSAILPTSGIYEQYF
TRBJ2-3 TRBV3-1 TRBD1 few TGTGCCAGCAGCCGCGGCCCTGGGGACAGCTACACAGATACGCAGTATTTT CASSRGPGDSYTDTQYF
TRBJ1-1 TRBV6-5 . few TGTGCCAGCAGTTACCGTATGACGAACACTGAAGCTTTCTTT CASSYRMTNTEAFF
TRBJ2-3 TRBV29-1 . . TGCAGCGTTGAAGCAACGAGGGATACGCAGTATTTT CSVEATRDTQYF
TRBJ2-1 TRBV5-1 TRBD2 . TGCGCCAGCAGCTTGGAGGCTAGCGGGAGTTATGAGCAGTTCTTC CASSLEASGSYEQFF
TRBJ2-5 TRBV7-2 . . TGTGCCAGCAGCTTTACGACCCAAGAGACCCAGTACTTC CASSFTTQETQYF
TRBJ1-1 TRBV7-9 TRBD1 . TGTGCCAGCAGCTTTCCGCAGGGGGCGGCCACTGAAGCTTTCTTT CASSFPQGAATEAFF
TRBJ2-5 TRBV10-3 . many TGTGCCATCAGTGAAGTACTAGCAGGGGGAGAGACCCAGTACTTC CAISEVLAGGETQYF
TRBJ1-1 TRBV3-1 . . TGTGCCAGCAGCCAACAAGGGCGGCGGGGGGCTTTCTTT CASSQQGRRGAFF
TRBJ2-7 TRBV20-1 TRBD1 once TGCAGTGCTACCCGGGACAGGGGGAACGAGCAGTACTTC CSATRDRGNEQYF
TRBJ2-7 TRBV29-1 . few TGCAGCGCCCGGGGCAGCTCCTACGAGCAGTACTTC CSARGSSYEQYF
TRBJ2-3 TRBV6-4 TRBD2 many TGTGCCAGCAGTGGGCTAGCGGACACAGATACGCAGTATTTT CASSGLADTDTQYF
TRBJ1-5 TRBV27 . few TGTGCCAGCAGTTGGGCAGTCGGGCAGCCCCAGCATTTT CASSWAVGQPQHF
TRBJ2-3 TRBV7-8 . few TGTGCCAGCAGCTTAGGACTATGGGGCGCAGATACGCAGTATTTT CASSLGLWGADTQYF
TRBJ2-2 TRBV7-3 . few TGTGCCAGCAGCTTAACTTACGGACTATCCGGGGAGCTGTTTTTT CASSLTYGLSGELFF
TRBJ2-3 TRBV20-1 . . TGCAGTGCTAGGGGGACAATCCCTTCCGATACGCAGTATTTT CSARGTIPSDTQYF
TRBJ2-2 TRBV5-1 . many TGCGCCAGCAGCTTAGTTAGCGACGGGGAGCTGTTTTTT CASSLVSDGELFF
TRBJ2-5 TRBV27 . . TGTGCCAGCAGTTGGACTGTAGAAGAGACCCAGTACTTC CASSWTVEETQYF